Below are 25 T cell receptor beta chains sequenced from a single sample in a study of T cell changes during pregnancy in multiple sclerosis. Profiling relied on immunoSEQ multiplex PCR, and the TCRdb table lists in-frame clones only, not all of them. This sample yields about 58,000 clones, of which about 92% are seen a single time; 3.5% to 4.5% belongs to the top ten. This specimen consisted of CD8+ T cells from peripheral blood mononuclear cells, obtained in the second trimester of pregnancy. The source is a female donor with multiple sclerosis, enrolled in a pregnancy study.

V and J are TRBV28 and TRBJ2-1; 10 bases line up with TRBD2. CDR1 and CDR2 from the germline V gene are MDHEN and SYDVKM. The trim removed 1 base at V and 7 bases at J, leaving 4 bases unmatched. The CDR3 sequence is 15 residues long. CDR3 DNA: TGTGCCAGCAGTTTATCAGCGGGAGGGATGAATGAGCAGTTCTTC. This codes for CASSLSAGGMNEQFF.

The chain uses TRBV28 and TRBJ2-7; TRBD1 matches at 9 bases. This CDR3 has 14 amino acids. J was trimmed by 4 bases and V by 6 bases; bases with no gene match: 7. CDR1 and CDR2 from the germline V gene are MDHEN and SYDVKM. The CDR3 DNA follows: TGTGCCAGCAGCTACGGGACAGGGTATTACGAGCAGTACTTC. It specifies CASSYGTGYYEQYF.

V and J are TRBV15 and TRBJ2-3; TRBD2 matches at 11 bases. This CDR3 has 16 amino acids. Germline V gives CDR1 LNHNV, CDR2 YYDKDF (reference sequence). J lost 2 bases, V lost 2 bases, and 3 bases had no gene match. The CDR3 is CATSRTSGGYTDTQYF. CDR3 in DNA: TGTGCCACCAGCAGAACTAGCGGGGGATACACAGATACGCAGTATTTT.

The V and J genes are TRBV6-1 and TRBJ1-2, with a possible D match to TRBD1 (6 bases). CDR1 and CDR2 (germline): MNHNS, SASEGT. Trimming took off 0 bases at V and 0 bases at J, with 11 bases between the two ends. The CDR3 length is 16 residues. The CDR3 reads CASSEALTGANYGYTF. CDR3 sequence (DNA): TGTGCCAGCAGTGAAGCCTTGACAGGAGCTAACTATGGCTACACCTTC.

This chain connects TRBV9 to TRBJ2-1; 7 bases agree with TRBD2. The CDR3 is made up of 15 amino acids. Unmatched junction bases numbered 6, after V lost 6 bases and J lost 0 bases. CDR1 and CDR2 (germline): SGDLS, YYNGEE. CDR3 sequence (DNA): TGTGCCAGCAACCAAGCGGGGAGCTCCTACAATGAGCAGTTCTTC. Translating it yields CASNQAGSSYNEQFF.

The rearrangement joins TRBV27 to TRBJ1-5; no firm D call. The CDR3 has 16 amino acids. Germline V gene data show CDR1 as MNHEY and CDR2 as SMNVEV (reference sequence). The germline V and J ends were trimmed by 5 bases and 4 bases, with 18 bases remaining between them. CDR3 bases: TGTGCCAGCAGTACGGGAACTCTTCCCGGGAATCAGCCCCAGCATTTT. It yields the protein CASSTGTLPGNQPQHF.

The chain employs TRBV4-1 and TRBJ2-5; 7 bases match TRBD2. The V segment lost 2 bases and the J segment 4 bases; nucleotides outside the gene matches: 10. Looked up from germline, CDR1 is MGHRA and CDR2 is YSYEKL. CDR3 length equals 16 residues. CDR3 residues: CASSQPPAGDRETQYF. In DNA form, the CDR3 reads TGCGCCAGCAGCCAACCCCCGGCGGGAGACCGAGAGACCCAGTACTTC.

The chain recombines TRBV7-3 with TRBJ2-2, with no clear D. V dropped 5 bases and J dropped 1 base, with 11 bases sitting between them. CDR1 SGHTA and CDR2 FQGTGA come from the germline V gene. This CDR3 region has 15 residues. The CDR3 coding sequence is TGTGCCAGCAGCCCTGAGACACAGAACACCGGGGAGCTGTTTTTT. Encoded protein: CASSPETQNTGELFF.

The CDR3: CASSQGPPQVDNEQFF. CDR3 coding DNA: TGCGCCAGCAGCCAAGGCCCCCCCCAGGTGGACAATGAGCAGTTCTTC. The chain recombines TRBV4-1 with TRBJ2-1; no clear D. The V end lost 1 base, the J end lost 5 bases, and 15 bases lay between the germline ends. Germline V gives CDR1 MGHRA, CDR2 YSYEKL. This CDR3 has 16 residues.

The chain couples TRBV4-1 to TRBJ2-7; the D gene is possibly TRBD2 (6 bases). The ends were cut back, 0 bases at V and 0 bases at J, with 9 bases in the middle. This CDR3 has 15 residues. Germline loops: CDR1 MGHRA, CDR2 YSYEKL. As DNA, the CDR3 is TGCGCCAGCAGCCAAGATCCGGGAGCCTCCTACGAGCAGTACTTC. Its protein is CASSQDPGASYEQYF.

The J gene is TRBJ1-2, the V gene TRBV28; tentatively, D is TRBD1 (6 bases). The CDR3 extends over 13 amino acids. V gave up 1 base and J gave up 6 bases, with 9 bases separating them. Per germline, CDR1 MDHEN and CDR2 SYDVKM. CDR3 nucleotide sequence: TGTGCCAGCAGTTTATCAGGGGCTGATGGCTACACCTTC. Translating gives CASSLSGADGYTF.

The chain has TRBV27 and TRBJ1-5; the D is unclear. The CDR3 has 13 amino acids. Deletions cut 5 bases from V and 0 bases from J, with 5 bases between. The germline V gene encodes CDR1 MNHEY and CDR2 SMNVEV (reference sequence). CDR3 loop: CASSRDSNQPQHF. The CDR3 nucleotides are TGTGCCAGCAGTAGAGATAGCAATCAGCCCCAGCATTTT.

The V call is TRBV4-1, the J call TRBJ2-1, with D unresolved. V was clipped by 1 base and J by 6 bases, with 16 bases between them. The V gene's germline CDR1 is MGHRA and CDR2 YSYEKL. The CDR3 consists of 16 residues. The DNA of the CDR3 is TGCGCCAGCAGCCAAGCCCCCGGCGGATCGGTCAATGAGCAGTTCTTC. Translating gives CASSQAPGGSVNEQFF.

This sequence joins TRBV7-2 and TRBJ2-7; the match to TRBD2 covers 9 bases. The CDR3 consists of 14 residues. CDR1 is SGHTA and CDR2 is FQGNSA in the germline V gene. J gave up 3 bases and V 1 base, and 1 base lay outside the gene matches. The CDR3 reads CASSLVTSGYEQYF. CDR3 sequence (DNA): TGTGCCAGCAGCTTAGTGACTAGCGGCTACGAGCAGTACTTC.

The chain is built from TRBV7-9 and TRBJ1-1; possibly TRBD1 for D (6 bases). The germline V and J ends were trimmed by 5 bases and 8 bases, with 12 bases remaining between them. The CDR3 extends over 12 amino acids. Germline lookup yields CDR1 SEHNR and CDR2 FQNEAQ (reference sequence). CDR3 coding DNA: TGTGCCAGCAGCCCCACAGGGCGGGAAGCTTTCTTT. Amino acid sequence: CASSPTGREAFF.

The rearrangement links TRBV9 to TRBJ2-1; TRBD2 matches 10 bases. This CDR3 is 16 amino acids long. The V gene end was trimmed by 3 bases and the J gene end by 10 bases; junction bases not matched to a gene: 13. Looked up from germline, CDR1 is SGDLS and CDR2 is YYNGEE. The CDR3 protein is CASSAGDLAGEGEQFF. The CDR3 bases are TGTGCCAGCAGCGCGGGGGATCTAGCGGGAGAAGGGGAGCAGTTCTTC. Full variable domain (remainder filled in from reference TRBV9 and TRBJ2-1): DSGVTQTPKHLITATGQRVTLRCSPRSGDLSVYWYQQSLDQGLQFLIQYYNGEERAKGNILERFSAQQFPDLHSELNLSSLELGDSALYFCASSAGDLAGEGEQFFGPGTRLTVL.

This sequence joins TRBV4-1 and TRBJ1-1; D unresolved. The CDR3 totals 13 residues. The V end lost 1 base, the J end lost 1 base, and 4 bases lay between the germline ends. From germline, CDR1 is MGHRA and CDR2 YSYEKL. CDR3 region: CASSQATNTEAFF. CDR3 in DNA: TGCGCCAGCAGCCAAGCTACGAACACTGAAGCTTTCTTT.

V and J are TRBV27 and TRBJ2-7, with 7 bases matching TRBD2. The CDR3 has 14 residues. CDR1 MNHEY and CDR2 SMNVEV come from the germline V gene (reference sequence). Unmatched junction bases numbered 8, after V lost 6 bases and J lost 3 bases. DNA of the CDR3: TGTGCCAGCAGAGCGGGATATAGTCTCTACGAGCAGTACTTC. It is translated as CASRAGYSLYEQYF.

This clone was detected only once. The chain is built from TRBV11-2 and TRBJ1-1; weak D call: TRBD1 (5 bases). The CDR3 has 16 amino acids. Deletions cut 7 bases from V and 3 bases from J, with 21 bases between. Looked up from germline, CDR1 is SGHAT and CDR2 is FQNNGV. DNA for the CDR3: TGTGCCAGCAACGCCCCGGAGGGGCGGGAGGACACTGAAGCTTTCTTT. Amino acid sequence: CASNAPEGREDTEAFF.

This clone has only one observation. This CDR3 is CASSESRGWTEAFF. The CDR3, as DNA: TGCGCCAGCAGTGAGTCAAGGGGGTGGACTGAAGCTTTCTTT. This chain links TRBV10-1 with TRBJ1-1; D perhaps matches TRBD1 (6 bases). Germline loops: CDR1 WNHNN, CDR2 SYGVQD (reference sequence). The CDR3 extends over 14 amino acids. V lost 0 bases and J 5 bases, leaving 10 bases between the germline ends.

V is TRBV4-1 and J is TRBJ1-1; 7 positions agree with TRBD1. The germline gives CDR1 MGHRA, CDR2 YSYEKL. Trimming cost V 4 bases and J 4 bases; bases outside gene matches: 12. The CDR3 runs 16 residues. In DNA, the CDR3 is TGCGCCAGCAGCCTCGTTTGGGACAGAAGACTCACTGAAGCTTTCTTT. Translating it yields CASSLVWDRRLTEAFF.

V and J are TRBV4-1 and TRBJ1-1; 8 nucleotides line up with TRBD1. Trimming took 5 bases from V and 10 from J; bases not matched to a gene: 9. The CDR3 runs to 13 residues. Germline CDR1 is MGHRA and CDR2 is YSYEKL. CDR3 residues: CASSGQGAPGAFF. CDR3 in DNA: TGCGCCAGCAGCGGACAGGGAGCCCCAGGAGCTTTCTTT.

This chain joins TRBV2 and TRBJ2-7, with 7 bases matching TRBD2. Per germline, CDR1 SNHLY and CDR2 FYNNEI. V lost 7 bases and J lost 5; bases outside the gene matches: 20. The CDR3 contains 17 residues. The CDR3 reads CASTTPLQGGTTHEQYF. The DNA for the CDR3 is TGTGCCAGCACAACCCCTCTCCAGGGCGGGACTACCCACGAGCAGTACTTC. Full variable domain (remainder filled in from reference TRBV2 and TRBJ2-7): EPEVTQTPSHQVTQMGQEVILRCVPISNHLYFYWYRQILGQKVEFLVSFYNNEISEKSEIFDDQFSVERPDGSNFTLKIRSTKLEDSAMYFCASTTPLQGGTTHEQYFGPGTRLTVT.

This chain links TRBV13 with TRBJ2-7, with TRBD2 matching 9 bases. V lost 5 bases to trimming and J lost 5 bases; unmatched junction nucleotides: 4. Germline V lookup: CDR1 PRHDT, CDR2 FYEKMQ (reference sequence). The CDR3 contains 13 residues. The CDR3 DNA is TGTGCCAGCAGCGTCGGGACTAGCAACGAGCAGTACTTC. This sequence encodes CASSVGTSNEQYF.

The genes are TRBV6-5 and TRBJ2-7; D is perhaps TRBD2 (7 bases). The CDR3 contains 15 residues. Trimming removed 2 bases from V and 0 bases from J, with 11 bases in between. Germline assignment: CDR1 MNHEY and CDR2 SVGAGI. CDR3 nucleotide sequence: TGTGCCAGCAGTTACGGGGGGGGGCCCTCCTACGAGCAGTACTTC. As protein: CASSYGGGPSYEQYF.